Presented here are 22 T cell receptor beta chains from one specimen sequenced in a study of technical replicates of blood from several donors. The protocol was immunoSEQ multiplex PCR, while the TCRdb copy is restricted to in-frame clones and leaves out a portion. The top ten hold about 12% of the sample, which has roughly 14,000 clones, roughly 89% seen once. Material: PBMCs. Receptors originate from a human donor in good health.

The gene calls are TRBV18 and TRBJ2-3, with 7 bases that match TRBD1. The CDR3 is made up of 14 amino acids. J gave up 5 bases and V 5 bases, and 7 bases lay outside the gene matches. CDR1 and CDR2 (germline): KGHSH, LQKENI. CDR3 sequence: CASSSTGVQDTQYF. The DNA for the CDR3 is TGTGCCAGCTCATCTACAGGGGTTCAAGATACGCAGTATTTT.

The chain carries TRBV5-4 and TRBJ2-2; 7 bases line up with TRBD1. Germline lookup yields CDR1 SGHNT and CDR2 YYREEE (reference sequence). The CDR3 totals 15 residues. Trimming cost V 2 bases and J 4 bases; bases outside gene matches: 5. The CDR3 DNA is TGTGCCAGCAGCTTTGGACAGGCTACCACCGGGGAGCTGTTTTTT. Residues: CASSFGQATTGELFF.

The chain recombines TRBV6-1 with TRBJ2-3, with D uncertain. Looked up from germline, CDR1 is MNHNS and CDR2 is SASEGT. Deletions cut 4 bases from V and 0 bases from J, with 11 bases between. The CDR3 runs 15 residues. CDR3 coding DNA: TGTGCCAGCAGTGCGCGTTTGTCTAGCACAGATACGCAGTATTTT. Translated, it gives CASSARLSSTDTQYF.

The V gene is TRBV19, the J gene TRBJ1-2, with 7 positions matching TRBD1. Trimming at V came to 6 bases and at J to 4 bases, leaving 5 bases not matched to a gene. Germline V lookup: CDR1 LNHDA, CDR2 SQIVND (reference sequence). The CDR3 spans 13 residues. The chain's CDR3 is CASRTGPLYGYTF. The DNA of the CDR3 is TGTGCCAGTAGGACAGGGCCTCTCTATGGCTACACCTTC.

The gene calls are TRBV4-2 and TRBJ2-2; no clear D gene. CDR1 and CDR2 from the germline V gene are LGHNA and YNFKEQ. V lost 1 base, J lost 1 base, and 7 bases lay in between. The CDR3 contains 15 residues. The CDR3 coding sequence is TGTGCCAGCAGCCAAGTAGTGGTGAACACCGGGGAGCTGTTTTTT. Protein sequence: CASSQVVVNTGELFF.

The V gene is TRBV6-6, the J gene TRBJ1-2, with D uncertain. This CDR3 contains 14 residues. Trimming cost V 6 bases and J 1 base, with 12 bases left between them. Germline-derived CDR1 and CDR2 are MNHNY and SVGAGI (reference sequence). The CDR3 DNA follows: TGTGCCAGCAGCGGGGTCGATGTTAACTATGGCTACACCTTC. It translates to CASSGVDVNYGYTF.

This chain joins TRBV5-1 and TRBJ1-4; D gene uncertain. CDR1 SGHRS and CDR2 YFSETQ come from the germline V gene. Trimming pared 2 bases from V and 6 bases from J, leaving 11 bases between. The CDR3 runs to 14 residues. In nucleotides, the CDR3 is TGCGCCAGCAGCTTTTCCGGGGTGGATGAAAAACTGTTTTTT. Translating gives CASSFSGVDEKLFF.

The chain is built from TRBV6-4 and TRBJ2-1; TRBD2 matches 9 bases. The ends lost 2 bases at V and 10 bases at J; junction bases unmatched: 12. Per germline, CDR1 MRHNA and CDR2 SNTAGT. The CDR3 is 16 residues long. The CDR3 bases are TGTGCCAGCAGTGACATGGCGGGAGGGGATACAATGGAGCAGTTCTTC. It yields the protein CASSDMAGGDTMEQFF.

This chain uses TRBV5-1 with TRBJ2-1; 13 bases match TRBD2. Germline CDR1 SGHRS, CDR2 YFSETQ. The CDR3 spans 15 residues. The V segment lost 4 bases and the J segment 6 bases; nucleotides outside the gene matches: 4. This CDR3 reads CASSLGLAGRNEQFF. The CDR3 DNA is TGCGCCAGCAGCCTGGGACTAGCGGGGCGCAATGAGCAGTTCTTC.

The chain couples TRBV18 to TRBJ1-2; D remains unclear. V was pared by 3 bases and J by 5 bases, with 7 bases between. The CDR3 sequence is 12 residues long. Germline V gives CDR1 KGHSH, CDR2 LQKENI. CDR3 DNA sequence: TGTGCCAGCTCACCCACTTGGTATGGCTACACCTTC. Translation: CASSPTWYGYTF.

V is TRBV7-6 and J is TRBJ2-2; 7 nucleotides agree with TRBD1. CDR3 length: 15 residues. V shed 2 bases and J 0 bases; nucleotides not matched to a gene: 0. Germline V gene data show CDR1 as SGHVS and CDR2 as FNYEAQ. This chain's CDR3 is CASSLQGANTGELFF. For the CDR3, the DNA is TGTGCCAGCAGCTTACAGGGGGCGAACACCGGGGAGCTGTTTTTT.

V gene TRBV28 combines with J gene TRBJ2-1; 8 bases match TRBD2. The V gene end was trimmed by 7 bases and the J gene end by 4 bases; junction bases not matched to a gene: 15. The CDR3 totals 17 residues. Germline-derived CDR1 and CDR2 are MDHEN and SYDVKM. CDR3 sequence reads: CASKGRIAGRGYNEQFF. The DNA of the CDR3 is TGTGCCAGCAAAGGCAGGATAGCGGGAAGGGGTTACAATGAGCAGTTCTTC.

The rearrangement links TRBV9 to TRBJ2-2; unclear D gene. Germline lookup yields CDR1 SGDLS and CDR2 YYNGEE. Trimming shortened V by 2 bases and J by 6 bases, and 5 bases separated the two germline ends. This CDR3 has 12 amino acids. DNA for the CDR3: TGTGCCAGCAGCGTCCTCCCCGGGGAGCTGTTTTTT. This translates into CASSVLPGELFF.

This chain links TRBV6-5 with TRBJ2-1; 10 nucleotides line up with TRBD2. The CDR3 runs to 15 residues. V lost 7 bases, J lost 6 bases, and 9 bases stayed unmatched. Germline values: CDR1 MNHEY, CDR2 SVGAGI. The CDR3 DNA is TGTGCCAGCACTAAAACTAGCGGGGTACCCAATGAGCAGTTCTTC. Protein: CASTKTSGVPNEQFF.

CDR3 coding DNA: TGTGCCAGTAGTTATCAAACAGGGGAGTACGAGCAGTACTTC. This encodes CASSYQTGEYEQYF. V usage is TRBV19 and J usage is TRBJ2-7; 7 bases map to TRBD1. V trimming: 5 bases; J trimming: 4 bases; junction bases outside the gene matches: 8. The CDR3 sequence is 14 residues long. Germline V gives CDR1 LNHDA, CDR2 SQIVND (reference sequence).

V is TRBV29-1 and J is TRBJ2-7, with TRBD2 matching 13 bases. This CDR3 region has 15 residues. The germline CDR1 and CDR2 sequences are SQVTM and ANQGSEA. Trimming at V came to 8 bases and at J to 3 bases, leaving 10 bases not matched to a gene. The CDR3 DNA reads TGCAGCACCTACGGGACTAGCGGGATCAACTACGAGCAGTACTTC. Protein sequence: CSTYGTSGINYEQYF.

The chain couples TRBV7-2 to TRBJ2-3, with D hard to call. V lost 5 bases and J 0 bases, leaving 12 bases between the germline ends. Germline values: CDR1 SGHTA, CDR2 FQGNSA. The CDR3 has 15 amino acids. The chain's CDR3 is CASSTRSLSTDTQYF. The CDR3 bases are TGTGCCAGCAGCACCCGGAGCCTTAGCACAGATACGCAGTATTTT.

For the CDR3, the DNA is TGTGCCAGCAGTATCCAAGGGGGAGCTTTGCAGTACTTC. Its protein product is CASSIQGGALQYF. The chain has TRBV6-1 and TRBJ2-7; a possible D gene is TRBD1 (6 bases). Per germline, CDR1 MNHNS and CDR2 SASEGT. V lost 5 bases and J 9 bases, leaving 17 bases between the germline ends. The CDR3 runs to 13 residues.

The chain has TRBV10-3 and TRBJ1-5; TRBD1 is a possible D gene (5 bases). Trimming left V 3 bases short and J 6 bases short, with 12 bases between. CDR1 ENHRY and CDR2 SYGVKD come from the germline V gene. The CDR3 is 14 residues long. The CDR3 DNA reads TGTGCCATCAGTGAAGGAGGGGTAGGTCAGCCCCAGCATTTT. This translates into CAISEGGVGQPQHF.

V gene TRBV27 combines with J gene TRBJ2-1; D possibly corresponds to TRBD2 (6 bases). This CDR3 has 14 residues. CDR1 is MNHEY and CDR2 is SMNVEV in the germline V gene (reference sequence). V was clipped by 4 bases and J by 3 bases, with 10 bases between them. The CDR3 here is CASSSGLDYNEQFF. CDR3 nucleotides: TGTGCCAGCAGTTCGGGACTGGACTACAATGAGCAGTTCTTC.

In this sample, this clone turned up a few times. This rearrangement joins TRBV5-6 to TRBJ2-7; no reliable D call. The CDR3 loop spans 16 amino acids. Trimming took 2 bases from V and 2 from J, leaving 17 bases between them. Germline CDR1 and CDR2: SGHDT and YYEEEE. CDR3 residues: CASSFRLGVVPYEQYF. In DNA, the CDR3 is TGTGCCAGCAGCTTTAGGTTAGGAGTCGTCCCCTACGAGCAGTACTTC.

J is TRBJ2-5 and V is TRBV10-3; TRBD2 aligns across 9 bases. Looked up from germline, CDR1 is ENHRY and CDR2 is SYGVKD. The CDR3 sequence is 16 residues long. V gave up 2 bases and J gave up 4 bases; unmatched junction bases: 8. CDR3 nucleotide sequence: TGTGCCATCAGTGAGGGTAGCGGGAGATCGGGAGAGACCCAGTACTTC. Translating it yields CAISEGSGRSGETQYF.